The 10 T cell receptor beta chains in this list originate from one sample, sequenced in a study of naive and memory T cell subsets. Both TRBC1 and TRBC2 were covered by a beta constant-region primer of two equimolar oligonucleotides. A single record per CDR3 protein comes from TCRdb applying MiXCR to the UMI-ligation and nested PCR reads. Of 120,000 to 150,000 distinct CDR3 sequences listed, over 15% are singletons. The sequencing input was naive CD4+ T cells from blood. The receptors were gathered from a human donor in good health.

This clonotype was counted between two and nine times. The chain carries TRBV7-9 and TRBJ1-1; D remains ambiguous. The V end lost 7 bases, the J end lost 14 bases, and 8 bases lay between the germline ends. The V gene's germline CDR1 is SEHNR and CDR2 FQNEAQ (reference sequence). The CDR3 has 8 residues. The CDR3 DNA reads TGTGCCAGCACCGAACGGTTCTTT. This encodes CASTERFF.

V gene TRBV4-1 combines with J gene TRBJ1-5; D unresolved. V lost 0 bases, J lost 7 bases, and 7 bases lay in between. The germline V gene encodes CDR1 MGHRA and CDR2 YSYEKL. The CDR3 runs to 13 residues. The CDR3 sequence: CASSQEVDQPQHF. The CDR3 coding sequence is TGCGCCAGCAGCCAAGAGGTAGACCAGCCCCAGCATTTT.

The V gene is TRBV12-3 or TRBV12-4, the J gene TRBJ2-7; a weak D match, TRBD1 (6 bases). This CDR3 is 13 amino acids long. Trimming shortened V by 4 bases and J by 4 bases, and 11 bases separated the two germline ends. The CDR3 nucleotides read TGTGCCAGCAGTTCCACAGGGAGATACGAGCAGTACTTC. It encodes CASSSTGRYEQYF.

The genes are TRBV14 and TRBJ1-5; 7 nucleotides align to TRBD1. The trim removed 6 bases at V and 6 bases at J, leaving 14 bases unmatched. The CDR3 consists of 16 residues. Germline assignment: CDR1 SGHDN and CDR2 FVKESK. The DNA for the CDR3 is TGTGCCAGCAGTGGGAACTACAGGGGTTTGGGTCAGCCCCAGCATTTT. Protein: CASSGNYRGLGQPQHF.

This sequence joins TRBV2 and TRBJ1-1; D possibly corresponds to TRBD1 (5 bases). V shed 2 bases and J shed 5 bases, with 12 bases lying between them. CDR1 SNHLY and CDR2 FYNNEI come from the germline V gene. The CDR3 loop spans 14 amino acids. CDR3 loop: CASSEWQGDTEAFF. The CDR3, as DNA: TGTGCCAGCAGTGAATGGCAGGGTGATACTGAAGCTTTCTTT.

The CDR3 region is CSALQGRGNQPQHF. The CDR3 DNA follows: TGCAGTGCTTTACAGGGTAGGGGCAATCAGCCCCAGCATTTT. The V gene is TRBV20-1, the J gene TRBJ1-5; TRBD1 might be the D (6 bases). Trimming stripped 5 bases from V and 2 bases from J, with 13 bases between. The CDR3 has 14 amino acids. The V gene's germline CDR1 is DFQATT and CDR2 SNEGSKA (reference sequence).

This clonotype was detected only a few times. As DNA, the CDR3 is TGCAGTGCTAGAGATCGCAGGGGAGGGGACACCGGGGAGCTGTTTTTT. This encodes CSARDRRGGDTGELFF. V and J are TRBV20-1 and TRBJ2-2, with a possible D match to TRBD2 (7 bases). Germline V gives CDR1 DFQATT, CDR2 SNEGSKA (reference sequence). V was trimmed by 0 bases and J by 3 bases, leaving 14 bases between them. The CDR3 spans 16 residues.

As concerns this clonotype: The germline gene is not matched at one end of the junction; a read error may be the cause. The chain recombines TRBV30 with TRBJ2-5; D is undetermined. This CDR3 has 11 amino acids. CDR1 GTSNPN and CDR2 SVGIG come from the germline V gene (reference sequence). In nucleotides, the CDR3 is TGTGCCTGGTCATTTCAAGTGACCCAGTACTTC. Amino acid sequence: CAWSFQVTQYF.

The chain uses TRBV28 and TRBJ2-7; D is ambiguous. The V and J ends lost 7 bases and 0 bases respectively, with 7 bases between them. From germline, CDR1 is MDHEN and CDR2 SYDVKM. CDR3 length: 12 residues. CDR3 sequence reads: CASKTASYEQYF. Written as DNA, the CDR3 is TGTGCCAGCAAAACAGCCTCCTACGAGCAGTACTTC.

As DNA, the CDR3 is TGTGCCATCAGACTCGGCGGGGGGACGGATACGCAGTATTTT. This codes for CAIRLGGGTDTQYF. This chain uses TRBV10-3 with TRBJ2-3; 8 bases line up with TRBD2. With 6 bases clipped from V and 6 bases from J, the junction kept 8 bases outside the gene matches. The germline gives CDR1 ENHRY, CDR2 SYGVKD. This CDR3 spans 14 amino acids.